This T cell receptor beta chain comes out of a study of blood T cell repertoires in COVID-19. Overall study context: Collection of acute and convalescent COVID-19 samples took place in the United States, Italy and Spain.

The CDR3 runs 14 residues. Germline trimming cut 4 bases from V and 7 bases from J; bases unmatched to any gene: 2. CDR1 and CDR2 (germline): SEHNR, FQNEAQ (reference sequence). Recruited during active infection, patients (from Seattle) were subsequently followed longitudinally. In the original workflow: Estimation of nucleated cell counts was performed using reference gene primer amplification. Clones were sequenced by immunoSEQ multiplex PCR, and TCRdb holds only the in-frame ones, with some missing. From that table come the V and J calls and clone size; the DNA was used to work out D and trimming. The profile shows fewer than 350,000 clones, around 90% of them singletons. This clone was observed a few times.

Sequencing used peripheral blood. The rearrangement links TRBV7-9 to TRBJ1-6; TRBD1 matches at 9 bases. The sequence was collected from a woman in her 30s with COVID-19, enrolled during active disease. CDR3 in amino acids: CASSSGTGNSPLHF. The DNA for the CDR3 is TGTGCCAGCAGCTCCGGGACAGGGAATTCACCCCTCCACTTT.